The 23 T cell receptor beta chains below were found in one sample sequenced in a study of shared clonotypes between healthy human individuals. Some clones are missing from TCRdb's copy, which holds only in-frame ones; the method was immunoSEQ multiplex PCR. Of under 2,000,000 clones listed, approximately 95% are singletons. Naivety among CD8 cells was defined by CD45RO negativity and positive CCR7 selection, thereby excluding terminally differentiated effector memory CD45RA+ cells. The sequenced sample consisted of naive CD8+ T cells sorted from blood. Source of these receptors: a man aged 18 to 29 in good health.

The J gene is TRBJ1-2, the V gene TRBV6-1; D unresolved. CDR1 and CDR2 from the germline V gene are MNHNS and SASEGT. V lost 6 bases, J lost 8 bases, and 28 bases lay in between. This CDR3 has 17 residues. The CDR3 protein is CASSEIPGVRFGEGYTF. The DNA of the CDR3 is TGTGCCAGCAGCGAAATACCTGGGGTCCGATTTGGGGAGGGCTACACCTTC.

V usage is TRBV7-9 and J usage is TRBJ1-2; no reliable D call. The CDR3 extends over 13 amino acids. The V end was cut by 1 base, the J end by 7 bases, with 10 bases between. CDR1 SEHNR and CDR2 FQNEAQ come from the germline V gene (reference sequence). CDR3 DNA: TGTGCCAGCAGCTTAGGATCGGGGTTTGGCTACACCTTC. Amino acid sequence: CASSLGSGFGYTF. Supplemented by reference TRBV7-9 and TRBJ1-2, the full variable domain reads DTGVSQNPRHKITKRGQNVTFRCDPISEHNRLYWYRQTLGQGPEFLTYFQNEAQLEKSRLLSDRFSAERPKGSFSTLEIQRTEQGDSAMYLCASSLGSGFGYTFGSGTRLTVV.

The rearrangement uses TRBV5-4 and TRBJ2-5; TRBD2 might be the D (5 bases). V lost 5 bases to trimming and J lost 3 bases, with 11 bases between them. The CDR3 spans 13 residues. Per the germline V gene, CDR1 is SGHNT and CDR2 is YYREEE (reference sequence). The CDR3 DNA sequence: TGTGCCAGCAGTTCGGACTGGGAAGAGACCCAGTACTTC. It translates to CASSSDWEETQYF.

In the case of this clone: This same CDR3 is encoded by further DNA sequences in the sample. The chain combines TRBV6-5 with TRBJ2-7; D may be TRBD2 (6 bases). The CDR3 loop spans 16 amino acids. Looked up from germline, CDR1 is MNHEY and CDR2 is SVGAGI. With 0 bases removed from V and 0 bases from J, the gap between germline ends came to 12 bases. CDR3 sequence: CASSYSTGESSYEQYF. The CDR3 DNA follows: TGTGCCAGCAGTTACTCGACGGGGGAGAGCTCCTACGAGCAGTACTTC.

This chain uses TRBV6-1 with TRBJ1-2; D is unresolved. The CDR3 length is 14 residues. Germline CDR1 is MNHNS and CDR2 is SASEGT. The V and J ends lost 2 bases and 8 bases respectively, with 15 bases between them. The CDR3: CASSEQTALWGYTF. The CDR3 DNA is TGTGCCAGCAGTGAACAAACGGCCCTCTGGGGCTACACCTTC.

The gene calls are TRBV4-3 and TRBJ1-1; D gene ambiguous. CDR3 length: 15 residues. Germline V gene lookup returns CDR1 LGHNA and CDR2 YSLEER. V lost 0 bases and J lost 3, with 11 bases in between. As DNA, the CDR3 is TGCGCCAGCAGCCAAGAGTCAGAGATCGACACTGAAGCTTTCTTT. It translates to CASSQESEIDTEAFF.

The chain employs TRBV7-9 and TRBJ2-1; 7 positions match TRBD1. V trimming: 6 bases; J trimming: 4 bases; junction bases outside the gene matches: 6. CDR3 length equals 14 residues. The V gene's germline CDR1 is SEHNR and CDR2 FQNEAQ (reference sequence). CDR3 DNA: TGTGCCAGCAGACCGGGACAGTCGTACAATGAGCAGTTCTTC. Residues: CASRPGQSYNEQFF. The whole variable domain, filled in from reference TRBV7-9 and TRBJ2-1, reads DTGVSQNPRHKITKRGQNVTFRCDPISEHNRLYWYRQTLGQGPEFLTYFQNEAQLEKSRLLSDRFSAERPKGSFSTLEIQRTEQGDSAMYLCASRPGQSYNEQFFGPGTRLTVL.

The chain recombines TRBV5-6 with TRBJ2-7; TRBD1 matches 9 bases. The CDR3 has 14 residues. Unmatched junction bases numbered 7, after V lost 4 bases and J lost 5 bases. Germline-derived CDR1 and CDR2 are SGHDT and YYEEEE. CDR3 region: CASSETGGPNEQYF. As DNA, the CDR3 is TGTGCCAGCAGCGAGACAGGGGGACCTAACGAGCAGTACTTC.

This clone appeared a single time. The V gene is TRBV15, the J gene TRBJ2-4, with D uncertain. CDR3 length: 12 amino acids. CDR1 and CDR2 (germline): LNHNV, YYDKDF (reference sequence). V was pared by 7 bases and J by 7 bases, with 11 bases between. The CDR3 DNA reads as TGTGCCACCATGGACGGTAGGAACATTCAGTACTTC. It translates to CATMDGRNIQYF.

The chain combines TRBV19 with TRBJ1-2; D remains ambiguous. Trimming took off 6 bases at V and 6 bases at J, with 11 bases between the two ends. Germline values: CDR1 LNHDA, CDR2 SQIVND (reference sequence). The CDR3 is 12 residues long. DNA for the CDR3: TGTGCCAGTAGCGTTGAGGGAGATGGCTACACCTTC. Its translation: CASSVEGDGYTF. Full variable domain (rest looked up from reference TRBV19 and TRBJ1-2): DGGITQSPKYLFRKEGQNVTLSCEQNLNHDAMYWYRQDPGQGLRLIYYSQIVNDFQKGDIAEGYSVSREKKESFPLTVTSAQKNPTAFYLCASSVEGDGYTFGSGTRLTVV.

V is TRBV29-1 and J is TRBJ2-1, with D unresolved. The CDR3 spans 11 residues. Germline V gene data show CDR1 as SQVTM and CDR2 as ANQGSEA. The CDR3 region is CRARAYNEQFF. As DNA, the CDR3 is TGCAGGGCCCGCGCGTACAATGAGCAGTTCTTC.

The chain has TRBV5-6 and TRBJ1-1, with no clear D. V lost 0 bases to trimming and J lost 5 bases, with 5 bases between them. The germline V gene encodes CDR1 SGHDT and CDR2 YYEEEE. The CDR3 loop spans 12 amino acids. Here the CDR3 DNA reads TGTGCCAGCAGCTTGGGAATAACTGAAGCTTTCTTT. It translates to CASSLGITEAFF.

The V and J genes are TRBV7-6 and TRBJ2-1; possibly TRBD2 for D (5 bases). Germline V gene lookup returns CDR1 SGHVS and CDR2 FNYEAQ. V was pared by 5 bases and J by 4 bases, with 18 bases between. The CDR3 has 16 amino acids. The CDR3 is CASSALESGVYNEQFF. In nucleotides, the CDR3 is TGTGCCAGCAGCGCCTTAGAGAGCGGAGTTTACAATGAGCAGTTCTTC. Full variable domain (missing parts from reference TRBV7-6 and TRBJ2-1): GAGVSQSPRYKVTKRGQDVALRCDPISGHVSLYWYRQALGQGPEFLTYFNYEAQQDKSGLPNDRFSAERPEGSISTLTIQRTEQRDSAMYRCASSALESGVYNEQFFGPGTRLTVL.

The genes are TRBV7-9 and TRBJ2-3; the D gene is possibly TRBD2 (5 bases). Germline lookup yields CDR1 SEHNR and CDR2 FQNEAQ (reference sequence). This CDR3 comprises 15 residues. Trimming took off 7 bases at V and 0 bases at J, with 14 bases between the two ends. This CDR3 is CASNPDGISTDTQYF. The CDR3, as DNA: TGTGCCAGCAACCCCGACGGGATCAGCACAGATACGCAGTATTTT.

V and J are TRBV4-3 and TRBJ2-7; D is undetermined. CDR1 and CDR2 (germline): LGHNA, YSLEER. This CDR3 has 15 residues. V was clipped by 0 bases and J by 4 bases, with 13 bases between them. The CDR3 region is CASSQDHASVYEQYF. CDR3 DNA sequence: TGCGCCAGCAGCCAAGACCACGCTAGTGTTTACGAGCAGTACTTC.

This rearrangement joins TRBV10-1 to TRBJ1-1; D remains ambiguous. Trimming removed 7 bases at V and 6 bases at J, with 15 bases between. Germline CDR1 reads WNHNN; CDR2 reads SYGVQD (reference sequence). The CDR3 contains 13 residues. For the CDR3, the DNA is TGCGCCAGCACCCCCTTTTTGGGCGCTGAAGCTTTCTTT. The encoded protein is CASTPFLGAEAFF.

The J gene is TRBJ1-1, the V gene TRBV20-1; no reliable D call. The CDR3 is 11 residues long. Trimming removed 4 bases at V and 10 bases at J, with 13 bases between. Germline V gene data show CDR1 as DFQATT and CDR2 as SNEGSKA (reference sequence). CDR3 protein: CSAIVSAIAFF. For the CDR3, the DNA is TGCAGTGCTATTGTCTCTGCGATAGCTTTCTTT.

The chain is built from TRBV27 and TRBJ2-1; 13 bases line up with TRBD2. V lost 6 bases, J lost 5 bases, and 7 bases stayed unmatched. Germline CDR1 reads MNHEY; CDR2 reads SMNVEV (reference sequence). This CDR3 contains 16 residues. CDR3 DNA sequence: TGTGCCAGCAGGGGACTAGCGGGATTGGGAGACAATGAGCAGTTCTTC. This translates into CASRGLAGLGDNEQFF.

This chain uses TRBV7-2 with TRBJ2-1, with 13 bases that match TRBD2. The V and J ends lost 3 bases and 3 bases, in that order; junction bases with no gene match: 11. CDR3 size: 19 residues. Germline V gene lookup returns CDR1 SGHTA and CDR2 FQGNSA. The CDR3 loop reads CASSFRGGTSGALYNEQFF. DNA of the CDR3: TGTGCCAGCAGCTTTAGGGGAGGGACTAGCGGGGCCCTCTACAATGAGCAGTTCTTC. Using reference TRBV7-2 and TRBJ2-1 for the parts outside the CDR3, the full variable domain is GAGVSQSPSNKVTEKGKDVELRCDPISGHTALYWYRQSLGQGLEFLIYFQGNSAPDKSGLPSDRFSAERTGGSVSTLTIQRTQQEDSAVYLCASSFRGGTSGALYNEQFFGPGTRLTVL.

The chain joins TRBV4-1 to TRBJ1-2; a possible D gene is TRBD1 (5 bases). From germline, CDR1 is MGHRA and CDR2 YSYEKL. There are 14 residues in the CDR3. Trimming took 4 bases from V and 4 from J, leaving 13 bases between them. Here the CDR3 DNA reads TGCGCCAGCAGCCCGGGCCCCGGGGGCTATGGCTACACCTTC. Amino acid sequence: CASSPGPGGYGYTF.

The chain has TRBV4-3 and TRBJ2-7; TRBD2 matches at 10 bases. The length of the CDR3 is 16 residues. Germline loops: CDR1 LGHNA, CDR2 YSLEER. Trimming at V came to 3 bases and at J to 5 bases, leaving 10 bases not matched to a gene. CDR3 amino acids: CASSQDPSGSAHEQYF. CDR3 bases: TGCGCCAGCAGCCAGGACCCTAGCGGGAGCGCCCACGAGCAGTACTTC.

This chain uses TRBV6-5 with TRBJ2-5; D might be TRBD2 (7 bases). Germline-derived CDR1 and CDR2 are MNHEY and SVGAGI. Between the trimmed V and J ends, which lost 4 bases and 1 base, there was a span of 16 bases. The CDR3 is 16 amino acids. The CDR3 sequence is CASSSAGEGVQETQYF. The CDR3, as DNA: TGTGCCAGCAGTTCCGCGGGAGAGGGGGTCCAAGAGACCCAGTACTTC.

The V and J genes are TRBV27 and TRBJ1-5; tentatively, D is TRBD1 (6 bases). V was clipped by 5 bases and J by 4 bases, with 18 bases between them. This CDR3 has 16 amino acids. Per the germline V gene, CDR1 is MNHEY and CDR2 is SMNVEV (reference sequence). The DNA of the CDR3 is TGTGCCAGCAGTCAGCTCTCGGGACACCGAAATCAGCCCCAGCATTTT. It yields the protein CASSQLSGHRNQPQHF.